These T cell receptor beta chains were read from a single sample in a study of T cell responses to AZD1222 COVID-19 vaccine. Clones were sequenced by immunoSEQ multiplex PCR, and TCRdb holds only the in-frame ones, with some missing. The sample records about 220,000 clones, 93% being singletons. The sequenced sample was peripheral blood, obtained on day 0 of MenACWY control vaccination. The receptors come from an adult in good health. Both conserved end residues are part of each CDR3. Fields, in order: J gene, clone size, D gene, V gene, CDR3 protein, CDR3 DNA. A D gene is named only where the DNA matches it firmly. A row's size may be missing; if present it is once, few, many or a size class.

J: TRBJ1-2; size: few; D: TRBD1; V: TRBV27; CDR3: CASSLAGGYYGYTF; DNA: TGTGCCAGCAGTTTAGCAGGGGGCTATTATGGCTACACCTTC
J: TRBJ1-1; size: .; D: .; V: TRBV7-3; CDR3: CASSPSPRHTEAFF; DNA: TGTGCCAGCAGCCCCTCGCCGAGGCACACTGAAGCTTTCTTT
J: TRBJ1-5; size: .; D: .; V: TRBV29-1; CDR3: CSAGWPGRQPQHF; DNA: TGCAGCGCCGGTTGGCCGGGGCGGCAGCCCCAGCATTTT
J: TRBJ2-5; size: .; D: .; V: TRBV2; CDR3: CASSAVGGYQETQYF; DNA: TGTGCCAGCAGCGCAGTTGGGGGGTACCAAGAGACCCAGTACTTC
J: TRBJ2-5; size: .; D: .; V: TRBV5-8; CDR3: CASSEGWSQETQYF; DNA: TGTGCCAGCAGCGAGGGCTGGTCTCAAGAGACCCAGTACTTC
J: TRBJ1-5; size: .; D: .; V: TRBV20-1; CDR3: CSASLGRNQPQHF; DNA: TGCAGTGCTAGTTTAGGGCGCAATCAGCCCCAGCATTTT
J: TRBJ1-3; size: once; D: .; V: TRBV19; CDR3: CASGQARNTIYF; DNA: TGTGCCAGTGGACAAGCGCGAAACACCATATATTTT
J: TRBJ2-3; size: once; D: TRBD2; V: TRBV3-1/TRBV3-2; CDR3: CASSQIAGFTDTQYF; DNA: TGTGCCAGCAGCCAAATAGCGGGATTCACAGATACGCAGTATTTT
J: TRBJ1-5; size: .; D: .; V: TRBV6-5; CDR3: CASSYSGRSNQPQHF; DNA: TGTGCCAGCAGTTACTCGGGTAGGAGCAATCAGCCCCAGCATTTT
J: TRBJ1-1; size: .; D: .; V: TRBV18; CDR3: CASSPRGDTEAFF; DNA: TGTGCCAGCTCACCAAGGGGTGACACTGAAGCTTTCTTT
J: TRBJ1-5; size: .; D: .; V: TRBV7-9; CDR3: CASSLRDNQPQHF; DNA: TGTGCCAGCAGCTTAAGAGACAATCAGCCCCAGCATTTT
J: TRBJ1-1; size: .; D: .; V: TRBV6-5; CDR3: CASSYSENTEAFF; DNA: TGTGCCAGCAGTTACTCCGAGAACACTGAAGCTTTCTTT
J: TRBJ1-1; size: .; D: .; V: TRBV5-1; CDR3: CASSPSSGGTEAFF; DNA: TGCGCCAGCAGCCCGAGTTCGGGTGGCACTGAAGCTTTCTTT
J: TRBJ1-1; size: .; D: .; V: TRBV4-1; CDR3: CASSLDSHEAFF; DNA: TGCGCCAGCAGCCTTGACAGCCATGAAGCTTTCTTT
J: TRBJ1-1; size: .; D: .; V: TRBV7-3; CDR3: CASSLEAFF; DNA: TGTGCCAGCAGCCTTGAAGCTTTCTTT
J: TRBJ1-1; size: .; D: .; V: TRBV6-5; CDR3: CASSYFSSLNTEAFF; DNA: TGTGCCAGCAGTTACTTTTCGTCACTTAACACTGAAGCTTTCTTT
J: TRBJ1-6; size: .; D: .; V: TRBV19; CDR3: CASSGGRLASPLHF; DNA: TGTGCCAGTAGCGGGGGGCGCCTAGCCTCACCCCTCCACTTT
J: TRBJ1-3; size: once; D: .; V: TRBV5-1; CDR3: CASSPGTLGNTIYF; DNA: TGCGCCAGCAGCCCCGGGACCCTTGGAAACACCATATATTTT
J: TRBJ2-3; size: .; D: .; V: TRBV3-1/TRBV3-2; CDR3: CASSQVRSGDTQYF; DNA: TGTGCCAGCAGCCAAGTCCGTTCGGGAGATACGCAGTATTTT
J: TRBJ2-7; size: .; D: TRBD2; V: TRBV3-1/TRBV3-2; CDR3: CASSQPRASGETYEQYF; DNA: TGTGCCAGCAGCCAACCCAGGGCTAGCGGGGAAACCTACGAGCAGTACTTC
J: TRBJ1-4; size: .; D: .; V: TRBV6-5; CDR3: CASSHSGLENEKLFF; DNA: TGTGCCAGCAGTCATTCAGGGCTGGAGAATGAAAAACTGTTTTTT
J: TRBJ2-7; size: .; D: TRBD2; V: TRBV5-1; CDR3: CASRTAGLAGGYEQYF; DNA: TGCGCCAGCAGGACAGCAGGACTAGCGGGGGGTTACGAGCAGTACTTC
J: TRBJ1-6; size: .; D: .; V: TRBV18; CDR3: CASSRDQYNSPLHF; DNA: TGTGCCAGCTCAAGGGACCAGTATAATTCACCCCTCCACTTT
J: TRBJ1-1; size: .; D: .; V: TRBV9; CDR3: CASSVEGGLNTEAFF; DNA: TGTGCCAGCAGCGTAGAGGGGGGATTGAACACTGAAGCTTTCTTT
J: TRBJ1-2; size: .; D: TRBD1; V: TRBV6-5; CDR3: CASSPGTGRGYTF; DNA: TGTGCCAGCAGTCCCGGGACAGGGCGCGGCTACACCTTC
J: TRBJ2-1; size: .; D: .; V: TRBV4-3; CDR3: CASSPGQRGRYNEQFF; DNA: TGCGCCAGCAGCCCTGGACAGCGGGGCCGCTACAATGAGCAGTTCTTC
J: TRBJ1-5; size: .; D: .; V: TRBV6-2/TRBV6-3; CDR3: CASSYGGQPQHF; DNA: TGTGCCAGCAGTTACGGAGGTCAGCCCCAGCATTTT
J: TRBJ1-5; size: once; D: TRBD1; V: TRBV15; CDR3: CATSRDLTTGGNQPQHF; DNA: TGTGCCACCAGCAGAGATTTAACGACAGGGGGCAATCAGCCCCAGCATTTT
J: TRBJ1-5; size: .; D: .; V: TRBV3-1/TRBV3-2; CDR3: CASSQGQGRPQHF; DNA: TGTGCCAGCAGCCAAGGGCAGGGAAGGCCCCAGCATTTT
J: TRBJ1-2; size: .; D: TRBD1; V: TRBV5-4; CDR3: CASSRWDRGDGYTF; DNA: TGTGCCAGCAGCCGCTGGGACAGGGGAGACGGCTACACCTTC
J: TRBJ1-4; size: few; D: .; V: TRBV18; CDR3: CASSPLQEEKLFF; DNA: TGTGCCAGCTCACCTCTACAGGAAGAAAAACTGTTTTTT
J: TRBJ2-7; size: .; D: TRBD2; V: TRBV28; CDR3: CASSFLLAGATSYEQYF; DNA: TGTGCCAGCAGTTTCTTGCTAGCGGGGGCGACATCCTACGAGCAGTACTTC
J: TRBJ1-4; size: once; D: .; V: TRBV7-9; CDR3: CASSHRGPNEKLFF; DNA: TGTGCCAGCAGCCACCGGGGCCCTAATGAAAAACTGTTTTTT
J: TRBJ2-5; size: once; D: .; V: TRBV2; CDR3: CASKQDRSETQYF; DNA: TGTGCCAGCAAACAAGACAGGTCGGAGACCCAGTACTTC
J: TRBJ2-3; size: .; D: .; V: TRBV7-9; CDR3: CASSVSEVGSRQYF; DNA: TGTGCCAGCAGTGTTAGCGAAGTCGGGTCCAGGCAGTATTTT
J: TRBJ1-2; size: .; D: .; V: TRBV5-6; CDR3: CASSLTGTNYGYTF; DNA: TGTGCCAGCAGCTTGACAGGAACTAACTATGGCTACACCTTC
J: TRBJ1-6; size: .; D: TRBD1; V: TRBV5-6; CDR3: CASSHSTGVGSPLHF; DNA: TGTGCCAGCAGCCACTCGACAGGGGTGGGGTCACCCCTCCACTTT
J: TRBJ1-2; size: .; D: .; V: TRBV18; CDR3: CASSPDENYGYTF; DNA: TGTGCCAGCTCACCAGACGAGAACTATGGCTACACCTTC
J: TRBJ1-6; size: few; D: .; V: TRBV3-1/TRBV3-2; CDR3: CASSQAGVNSPLHF; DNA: TGTGCCAGCAGCCAAGCAGGGGTCAATTCACCCCTCCACTTT
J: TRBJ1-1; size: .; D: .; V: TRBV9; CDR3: CASSSSRIVGAVNTEAFF; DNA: TGTGCCAGCAGCTCCTCGCGTATTGTTGGGGCAGTTAACACTGAAGCTTTCTTT
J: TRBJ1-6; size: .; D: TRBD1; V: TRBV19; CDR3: CASRGQGANSPLHF; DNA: TGTGCCAGTAGAGGACAGGGGGCCAATTCACCCCTCCACTTT
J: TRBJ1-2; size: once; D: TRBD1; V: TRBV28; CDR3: CASKQQGAKVGYTF; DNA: TGTGCCAGCAAGCAACAGGGGGCGAAAGTTGGCTACACCTTC
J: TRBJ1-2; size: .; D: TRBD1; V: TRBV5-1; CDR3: CASSEGAPGYGYTF; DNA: TGCGCCAGCAGCGAGGGGGCCCCGGGCTATGGCTACACCTTC
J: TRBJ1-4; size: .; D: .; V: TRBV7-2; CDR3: CASSLNPYATNEKLFF; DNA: TGTGCCAGCAGCTTAAACCCCTATGCAACTAATGAAAAACTGTTTTTT
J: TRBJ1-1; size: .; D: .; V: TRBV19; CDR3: CASSQDVDEAFF; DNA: TGTGCCAGTAGTCAGGACGTAGACGAAGCTTTCTTT
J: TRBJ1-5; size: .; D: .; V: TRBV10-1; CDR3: CASSEWGNQPQHF; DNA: TGCGCCAGCAGTGAGTGGGGGAATCAGCCCCAGCATTTT
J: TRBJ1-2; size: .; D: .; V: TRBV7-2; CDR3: CASSTGPPRQANYGYTF; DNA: TGTGCCAGCAGCACGGGACCTCCAAGACAAGCTAACTATGGCTACACCTTC
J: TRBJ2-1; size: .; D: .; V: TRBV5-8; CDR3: CASTRGRSSYNEQFF; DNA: TGTGCCAGCACCCGGGGGCGATCCTCCTACAATGAGCAGTTCTTC
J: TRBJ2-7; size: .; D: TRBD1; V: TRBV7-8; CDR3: CASSPWTGGYEQYF; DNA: TGTGCCAGCAGCCCATGGACAGGGGGATACGAGCAGTACTTC
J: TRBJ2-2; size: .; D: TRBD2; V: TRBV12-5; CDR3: CASGSRLRASGGINTGELFF; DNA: TGTGCTAGTGGTTCCCGCCTGCGGGCTAGCGGGGGGATCAACACCGGGGAGCTGTTTTTT
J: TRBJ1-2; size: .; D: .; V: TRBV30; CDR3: CAWRGQPGYGYTF; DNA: TGTGCCTGGAGAGGACAGCCTGGCTATGGCTACACCTTC
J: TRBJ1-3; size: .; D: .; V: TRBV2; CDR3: CASSPDRSTGNTIYF; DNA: TGTGCCAGCAGTCCAGACAGGAGTACTGGAAACACCATATATTTT
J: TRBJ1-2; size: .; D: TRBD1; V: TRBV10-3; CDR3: CAISYTGTGEYGYTF; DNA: TGTGCCATCAGCTACACCGGGACAGGGGAGTATGGCTACACCTTC
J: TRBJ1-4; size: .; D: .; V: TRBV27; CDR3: CARRAWGGGGEKLFF; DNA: TGTGCCCGCAGGGCGTGGGGGGGAGGGGGTGAAAAACTGTTTTTT
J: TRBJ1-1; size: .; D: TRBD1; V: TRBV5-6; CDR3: CASSFTGGPTEAFF; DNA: TGTGCCAGCAGCTTTACAGGGGGTCCGACTGAAGCTTTCTTT